Below are 18 T cell receptor beta chains sequenced from a single sample in a study of blood T cell repertoires in COVID-19. TCRdb's table, derived via immunoSEQ multiplex PCR, lists solely in-frame clones and lacks some. Of about 100,000 clones detected, roughly 84% appear once; the ten largest clones hold about 6.9%. The sequencing input was peripheral blood. These receptors originate from a man aged 25-40 years in a cohort sampled during active COVID-19.

The J gene is TRBJ1-3, the V gene TRBV9; possibly TRBD1 for D (5 bases). CDR3 length: 16 residues. V lost 3 bases to trimming and J lost 2 bases, with 15 bases between them. In germline, CDR1 is SGDLS, CDR2 YYNGEE. Here the CDR3 reads CASSARAGRTGNTIYF. The CDR3 nucleotides read TGTGCCAGCAGCGCAAGGGCAGGGCGCACTGGAAACACCATATATTTT.

The rearrangement uses TRBV11-2 and TRBJ1-4; D perhaps matches TRBD1 (6 bases). The length of the CDR3 is 15 residues. V lost 0 bases and J 3 bases, leaving 8 bases between the germline ends. The V gene's germline CDR1 is SGHAT and CDR2 FQNNGV. The CDR3 region is CASSLEGASNEKLFF. The DNA of the CDR3 is TGTGCCAGCAGCTTAGAGGGGGCATCTAATGAAAAACTGTTTTTT.

The chain links TRBV27 to TRBJ2-5, with 9 bases aligning to TRBD1. Germline trimming cut 0 bases from V and 4 bases from J; bases unmatched to any gene: 12. CDR1 and CDR2 from the germline V gene are MNHEY and SMNVEV (reference sequence). The CDR3 is 18 amino acids. The CDR3 bases are TGTGCCAGCAGTTTATCAGGGACAGGGAGTGGGTACCGAGAGACCCAGTACTTC. It yields the protein CASSLSGTGSGYRETQYF.

The gene calls are TRBV7-9 and TRBJ2-3, with D perhaps matching TRBD1 (6 bases). The CDR3 runs to 14 residues. Germline CDR1 is SEHNR and CDR2 is FQNEAQ (reference sequence). The V and J ends lost 5 bases and 4 bases respectively, with 13 bases between them. DNA of the CDR3: TGTGCCAGCAGCCCCCGAGGACAGTCAGATACGCAGTATTTT. It is translated as CASSPRGQSDTQYF. The entire variable domain, with the rest obtained from reference TRBV7-9 and TRBJ2-3, is as follows: DTGVSQNPRHKITKRGQNVTFRCDPISEHNRLYWYRQTLGQGPEFLTYFQNEAQLEKSRLLSDRFSAERPKGSFSTLEIQRTEQGDSAMYLCASSPRGQSDTQYFGPGTRLTVL.

CDR3 nucleotides: TGCGCCAGCAGGCAACGGTCAGGGGGTGTGTCTGGGGCCAACGTCCTGACTTTC. Its protein is CASRQRSGGVSGANVLTF. J is TRBJ2-6 and V is TRBV4-1; TRBD1 agrees at 7 bases. CDR3 length equals 18 residues. The J segment lost 1 base and the V segment lost 6 bases, leaving 12 bases of the junction unmatched. The germline V gene has CDR1 MGHRA and CDR2 YSYEKL.

J is TRBJ1-1 and V is TRBV30; D remains unclear. V was pared by 0 bases and J by 1 base, with 6 bases between. The length of the CDR3 is 13 residues. Germline lookup yields CDR1 GTSNPN and CDR2 SVGIG (reference sequence). The CDR3, as DNA: TGTGCCTGGAGTGTTGTCGGGAACACTGAAGCTTTCTTT. It translates to CAWSVVGNTEAFF.

The chain is built from TRBV12-3 or TRBV12-4 and TRBJ2-1; 7 bases line up with TRBD2. J gave up 9 bases and V 6 bases, and 8 bases lay outside the gene matches. This CDR3 comprises 13 residues. The CDR3 protein is CASRVAGSGEQFF. Written as DNA, the CDR3 is TGTGCCAGCAGGGTAGCGGGCTCCGGTGAGCAGTTCTTC.

This rearrangement joins TRBV6-5 to TRBJ1-1, with D possibly TRBD1 on 5 matching bases. V lost 2 bases and J 1 base, leaving 8 bases between the germline ends. The CDR3 covers 14 residues. The germline CDR1 and CDR2 sequences are MNHEY and SVGAGI. The CDR3 loop is CASSYRQGNTEAFF. The CDR3 coding sequence is TGTGCCAGCAGTTACCGGCAGGGGAACACTGAAGCTTTCTTT.

J is TRBJ1-4 and V is TRBV7-3, with D possibly matching TRBD1 (6 bases). V lost 5 bases and J lost 5, with 12 bases in between. Germline V gene sequence: CDR1 SGHTA, CDR2 FQGTGA. The CDR3 sequence is 14 residues long. CDR3 coding DNA: TGTGCCAGCAGCCCAGGAGGACAGAATGAAAAACTGTTTTTT. This encodes CASSPGGQNEKLFF.

This chain connects TRBV18 to TRBJ1-2; no firm D call. The germline CDR1 and CDR2 sequences are KGHSH and LQKENI. Trimming shortened V by 3 bases and J by 4 bases, and 9 bases separated the two germline ends. This CDR3 comprises 13 residues. CDR3 loop: CASSPGGPYGYTF. The DNA of the CDR3 is TGTGCCAGCTCACCCGGAGGGCCCTATGGCTACACCTTC.

The chain recombines TRBV7-2 with TRBJ2-7; 8 nucleotides align to TRBD2. V lost 0 bases, J lost 5 bases, and 3 bases stayed unmatched. Looked up from germline, CDR1 is SGHTA and CDR2 is FQGNSA. CDR3 length: 14 amino acids. DNA for the CDR3: TGTGCCAGCAGCTTAGCAGCGGGGGCCAACGAGCAGTACTTC. Its translation: CASSLAAGANEQYF.

The chain's CDR3 is CAWEPTSGAYNEQFF. The CDR3 DNA reads TGTGCCTGGGAACCCACTAGCGGCGCCTACAATGAGCAGTTCTTC. This rearrangement joins TRBV30 to TRBJ2-1; TRBD2 matches 8 bases. J lost 2 bases, V lost 5 bases, and 8 bases had no gene match. The CDR3 is 15 residues long. Looked up from germline, CDR1 is GTSNPN and CDR2 is SVGIG (reference sequence).

The CDR3 protein is CASKPGQGFSGNTIYF. In DNA form, the CDR3 reads TGCGCCAGCAAGCCGGGACAGGGGTTCTCTGGAAACACCATATATTTT. The V and J genes are TRBV10-1 and TRBJ1-3; 10 bases fit TRBD1. CDR1 WNHNN and CDR2 SYGVQD come from the germline V gene (reference sequence). V dropped 7 bases and J dropped 0; count of bases not matched to a gene: 6. The CDR3 runs 16 residues.

Here the CDR3 DNA reads TGTGCCAGCAGCTTAAGGGGGGGTTCACCCCTCCACTTT. This gives the protein CASSLRGGSPLHF. The genes are TRBV5-6 and TRBJ1-6; the D gene is possibly TRBD1 (6 bases). The CDR3 consists of 13 residues. V lost 2 bases and J 9 bases, leaving 9 bases between the germline ends. Germline V gene sequence: CDR1 SGHDT, CDR2 YYEEEE.

V usage is TRBV5-1 and J usage is TRBJ1-1; 9 positions match TRBD1. V lost 1 base, J lost 6 bases, and 7 bases stayed unmatched. In germline, CDR1 is SGHRS, CDR2 YFSETQ. There are 15 residues in the CDR3. The CDR3 protein is CASSLRTGVGSEAFF. The CDR3 DNA sequence: TGCGCCAGCAGCTTGCGGACAGGGGTGGGGTCTGAAGCTTTCTTT.

The chain joins TRBV7-2 to TRBJ1-6, with a tentative D call TRBD1 (5 bases). Trimming stripped 0 bases from V and 0 bases from J, with 18 bases between. Germline loops: CDR1 SGHTA, CDR2 FQGNSA. This CDR3 contains 20 residues. CDR3 amino acids: CASSLAMGGGGSSYNSPLHF. The CDR3 DNA reads as TGTGCCAGCAGCTTAGCGATGGGTGGCGGGGGGAGCTCCTATAATTCACCCCTCCACTTT. Filled out from reference TRBV7-2 and TRBJ1-6, the complete variable domain reads GAGVSQSPSNKVTEKGKDVELRCDPISGHTALYWYRQSLGQGLEFLIYFQGNSAPDKSGLPSDRFSAERTGGSVSTLTIQRTQQEDSAVYLCASSLAMGGGGSSYNSPLHFGNGTRLTVT.

The rearrangement links TRBV7-2 to TRBJ1-1; no clear D. Trimming took 2 bases from V and 1 from J, leaving 8 bases between them. The CDR3 runs to 14 residues. From germline, CDR1 is SGHTA and CDR2 FQGNSA. The CDR3 DNA reads as TGTGCCAGCAGCTTATACGGAGAGAACACTGAAGCTTTCTTT. The encoded protein is CASSLYGENTEAFF. The full variable domain, rest sourced from reference TRBV7-2 and TRBJ1-1, is GAGVSQSPSNKVTEKGKDVELRCDPISGHTALYWYRQSLGQGLEFLIYFQGNSAPDKSGLPSDRFSAERTGGSVSTLTIQRTQQEDSAVYLCASSLYGENTEAFFGQGTRLTVV.

The sample holds a few counts of this clone. The rearrangement joins TRBV3-1 (or the pseudogene TRBV3-2) to TRBJ1-1; the match to TRBD1 covers 9 bases. Germline CDR1 and CDR2: LGHDT and YNNKEL (reference sequence). The V gene end was trimmed by 4 bases and the J gene end by 5 bases; junction bases not matched to a gene: 5. The CDR3 sequence is 14 residues long. This chain's CDR3 is CASSPWDRETEAFF. The CDR3 nucleotides read TGTGCCAGCAGCCCCTGGGACAGGGAGACTGAAGCTTTCTTT.